This paragraph reports one TCR beta chain. Germline V lookup: CDR1 ENHRY, CDR2 SYGVKD. CDR3 length: 15 residues. V dropped 0 bases and J dropped 5; count of bases not matched to a gene: 5. This record belongs to a study of Graves' ophthalmopathy and Graves' hyperthyroidism. The authors amplified TCR beta CDR3 regions, and they did so from RNA transcripts for repertoire sequencing. HTBI primers were used in a first-round RT-PCR, which preceded a second-round multiplex PCR. Using its own MiXCR run on the multiplex PCR reads, TCRdb lists one record per CDR3 protein. There are more than 550,000 distinct CDR3 sequences in the sample; 35% to 45% occur only once, and over 2.5% lies in the top ten.

Source material: peripheral blood. The V call is TRBV10-3, the J call TRBJ2-5, with TRBD2 identical over 8 bases. This TCR was sampled from an adult man with Graves' ophthalmopathy. The chain's CDR3 is CAISESTGGHETQYF. The CDR3 DNA is TGTGCCATCAGTGAGTCGACGGGGGGGCACGAGACCCAGTACTTC.